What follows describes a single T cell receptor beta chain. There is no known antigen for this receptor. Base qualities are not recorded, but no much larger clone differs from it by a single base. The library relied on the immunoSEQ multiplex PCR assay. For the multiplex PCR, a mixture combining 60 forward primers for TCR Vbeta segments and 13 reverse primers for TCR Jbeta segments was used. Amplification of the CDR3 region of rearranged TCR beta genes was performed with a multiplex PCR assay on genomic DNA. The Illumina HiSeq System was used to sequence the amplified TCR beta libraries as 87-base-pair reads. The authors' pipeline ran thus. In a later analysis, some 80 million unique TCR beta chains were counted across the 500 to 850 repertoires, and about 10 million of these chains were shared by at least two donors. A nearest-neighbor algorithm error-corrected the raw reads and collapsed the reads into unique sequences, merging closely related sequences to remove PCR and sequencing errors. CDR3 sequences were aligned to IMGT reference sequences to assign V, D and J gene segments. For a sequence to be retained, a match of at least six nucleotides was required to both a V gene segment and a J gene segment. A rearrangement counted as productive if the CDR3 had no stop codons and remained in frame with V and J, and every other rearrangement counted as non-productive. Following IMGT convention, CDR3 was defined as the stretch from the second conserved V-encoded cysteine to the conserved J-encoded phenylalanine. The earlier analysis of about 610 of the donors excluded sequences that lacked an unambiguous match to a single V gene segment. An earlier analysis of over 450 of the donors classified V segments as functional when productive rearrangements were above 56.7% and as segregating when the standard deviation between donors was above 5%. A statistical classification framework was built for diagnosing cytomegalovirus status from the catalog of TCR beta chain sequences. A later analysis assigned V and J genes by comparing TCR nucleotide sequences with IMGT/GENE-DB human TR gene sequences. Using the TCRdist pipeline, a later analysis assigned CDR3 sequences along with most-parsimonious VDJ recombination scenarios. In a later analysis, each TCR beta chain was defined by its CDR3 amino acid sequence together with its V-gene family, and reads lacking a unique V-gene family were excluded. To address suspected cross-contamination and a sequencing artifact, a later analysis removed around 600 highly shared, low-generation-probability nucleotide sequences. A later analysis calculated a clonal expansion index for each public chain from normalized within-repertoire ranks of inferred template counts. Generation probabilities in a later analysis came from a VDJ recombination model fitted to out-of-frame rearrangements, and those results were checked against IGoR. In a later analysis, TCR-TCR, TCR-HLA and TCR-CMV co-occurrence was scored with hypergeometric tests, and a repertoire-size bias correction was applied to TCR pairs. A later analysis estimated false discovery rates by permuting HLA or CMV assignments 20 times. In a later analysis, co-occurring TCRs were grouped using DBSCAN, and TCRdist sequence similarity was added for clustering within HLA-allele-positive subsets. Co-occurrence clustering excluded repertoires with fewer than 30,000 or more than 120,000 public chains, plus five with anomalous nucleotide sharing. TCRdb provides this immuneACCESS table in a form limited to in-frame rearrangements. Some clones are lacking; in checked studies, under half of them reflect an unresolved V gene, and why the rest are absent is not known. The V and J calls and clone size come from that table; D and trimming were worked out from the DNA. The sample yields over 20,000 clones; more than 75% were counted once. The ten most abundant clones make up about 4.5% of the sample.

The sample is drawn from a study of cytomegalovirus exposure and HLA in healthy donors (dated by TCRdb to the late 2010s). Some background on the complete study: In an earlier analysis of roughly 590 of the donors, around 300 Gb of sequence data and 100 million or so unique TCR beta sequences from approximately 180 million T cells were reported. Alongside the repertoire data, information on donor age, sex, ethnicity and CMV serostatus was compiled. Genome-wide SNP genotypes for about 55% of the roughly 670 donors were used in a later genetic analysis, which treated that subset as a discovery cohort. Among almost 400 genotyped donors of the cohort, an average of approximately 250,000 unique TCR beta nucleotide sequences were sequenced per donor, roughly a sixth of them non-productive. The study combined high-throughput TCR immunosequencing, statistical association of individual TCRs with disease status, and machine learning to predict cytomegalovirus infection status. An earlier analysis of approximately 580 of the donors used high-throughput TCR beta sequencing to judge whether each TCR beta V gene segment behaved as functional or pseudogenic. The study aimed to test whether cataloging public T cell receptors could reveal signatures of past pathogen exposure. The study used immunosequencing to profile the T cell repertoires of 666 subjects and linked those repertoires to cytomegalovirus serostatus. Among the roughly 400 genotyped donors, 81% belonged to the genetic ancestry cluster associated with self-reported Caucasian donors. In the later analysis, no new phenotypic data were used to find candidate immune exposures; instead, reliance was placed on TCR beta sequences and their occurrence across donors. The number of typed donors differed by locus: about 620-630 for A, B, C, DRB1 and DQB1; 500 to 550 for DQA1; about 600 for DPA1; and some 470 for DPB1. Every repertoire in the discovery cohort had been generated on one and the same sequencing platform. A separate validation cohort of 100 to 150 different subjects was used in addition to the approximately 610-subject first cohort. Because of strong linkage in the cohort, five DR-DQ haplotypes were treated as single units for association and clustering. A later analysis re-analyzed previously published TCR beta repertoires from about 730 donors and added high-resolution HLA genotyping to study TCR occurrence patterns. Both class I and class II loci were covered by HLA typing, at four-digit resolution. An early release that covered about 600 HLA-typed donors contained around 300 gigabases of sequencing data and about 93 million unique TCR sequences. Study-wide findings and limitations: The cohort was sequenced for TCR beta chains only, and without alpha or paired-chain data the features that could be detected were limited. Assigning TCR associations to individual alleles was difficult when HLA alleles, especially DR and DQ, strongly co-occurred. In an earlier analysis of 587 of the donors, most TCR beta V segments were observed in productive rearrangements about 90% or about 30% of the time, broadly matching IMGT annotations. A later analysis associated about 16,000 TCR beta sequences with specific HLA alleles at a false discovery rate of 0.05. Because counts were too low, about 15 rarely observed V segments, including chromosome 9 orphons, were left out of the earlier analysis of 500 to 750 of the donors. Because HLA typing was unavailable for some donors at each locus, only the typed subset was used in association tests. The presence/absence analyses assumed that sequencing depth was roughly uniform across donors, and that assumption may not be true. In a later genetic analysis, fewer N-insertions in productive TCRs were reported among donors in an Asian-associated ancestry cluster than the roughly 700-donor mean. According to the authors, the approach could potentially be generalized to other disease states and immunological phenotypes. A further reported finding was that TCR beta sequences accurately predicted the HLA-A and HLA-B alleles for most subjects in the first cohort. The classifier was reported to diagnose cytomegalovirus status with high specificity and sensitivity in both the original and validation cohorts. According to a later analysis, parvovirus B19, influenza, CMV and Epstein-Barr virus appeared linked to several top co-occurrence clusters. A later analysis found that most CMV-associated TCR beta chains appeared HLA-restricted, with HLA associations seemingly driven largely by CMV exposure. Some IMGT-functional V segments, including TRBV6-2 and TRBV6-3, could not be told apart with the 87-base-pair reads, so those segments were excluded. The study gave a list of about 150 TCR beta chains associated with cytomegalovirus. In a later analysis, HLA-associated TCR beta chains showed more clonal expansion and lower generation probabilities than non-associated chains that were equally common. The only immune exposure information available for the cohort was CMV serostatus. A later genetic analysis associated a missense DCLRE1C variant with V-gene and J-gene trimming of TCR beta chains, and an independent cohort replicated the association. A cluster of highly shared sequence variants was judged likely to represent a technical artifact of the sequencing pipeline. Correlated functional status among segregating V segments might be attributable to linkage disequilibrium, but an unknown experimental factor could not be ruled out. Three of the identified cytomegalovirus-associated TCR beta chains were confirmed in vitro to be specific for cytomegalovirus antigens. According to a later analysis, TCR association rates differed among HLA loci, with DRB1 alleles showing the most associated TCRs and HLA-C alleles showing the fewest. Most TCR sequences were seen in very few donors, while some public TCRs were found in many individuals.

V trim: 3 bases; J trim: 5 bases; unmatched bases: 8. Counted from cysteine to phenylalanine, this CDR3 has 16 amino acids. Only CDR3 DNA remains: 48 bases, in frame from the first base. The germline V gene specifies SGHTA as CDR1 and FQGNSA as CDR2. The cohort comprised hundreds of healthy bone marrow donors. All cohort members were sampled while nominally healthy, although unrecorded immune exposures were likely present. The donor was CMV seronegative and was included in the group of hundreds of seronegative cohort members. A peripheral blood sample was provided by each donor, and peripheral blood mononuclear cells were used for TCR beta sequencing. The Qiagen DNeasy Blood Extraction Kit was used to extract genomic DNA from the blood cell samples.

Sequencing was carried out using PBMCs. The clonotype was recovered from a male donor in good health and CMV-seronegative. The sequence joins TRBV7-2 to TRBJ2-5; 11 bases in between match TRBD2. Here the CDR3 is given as CASSFSLAGGRETQYF. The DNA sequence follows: TGTGCCAGCAGCTTTTCCCTAGCGGGGGGCCGCGAGACCCAGTACTTC.